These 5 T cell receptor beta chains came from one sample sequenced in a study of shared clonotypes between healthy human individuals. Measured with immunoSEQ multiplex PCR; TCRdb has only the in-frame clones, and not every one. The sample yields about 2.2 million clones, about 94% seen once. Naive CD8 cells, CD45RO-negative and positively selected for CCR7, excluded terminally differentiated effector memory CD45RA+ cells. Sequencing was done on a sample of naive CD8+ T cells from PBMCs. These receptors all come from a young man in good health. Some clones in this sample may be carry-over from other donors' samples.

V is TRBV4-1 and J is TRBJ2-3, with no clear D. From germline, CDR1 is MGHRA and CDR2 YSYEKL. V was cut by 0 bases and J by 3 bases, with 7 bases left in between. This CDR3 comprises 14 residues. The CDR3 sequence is CASSQDLETDTQYF. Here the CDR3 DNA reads TGCGCCAGCAGCCAAGATCTCGAAACAGATACGCAGTATTTT.

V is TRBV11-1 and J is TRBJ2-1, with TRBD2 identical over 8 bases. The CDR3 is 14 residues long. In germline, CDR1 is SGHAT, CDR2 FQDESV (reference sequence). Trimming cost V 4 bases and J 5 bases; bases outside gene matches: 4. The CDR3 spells CASSSRLANNEQFF. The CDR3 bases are TGTGCCAGCAGCTCGAGACTAGCGAACAATGAGCAGTTCTTC.

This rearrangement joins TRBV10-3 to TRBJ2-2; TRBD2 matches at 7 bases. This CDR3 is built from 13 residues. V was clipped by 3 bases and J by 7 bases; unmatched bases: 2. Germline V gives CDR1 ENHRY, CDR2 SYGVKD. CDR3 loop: CAISDGGSGELFF. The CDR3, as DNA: TGTGCCATCAGTGACGGGGGGAGCGGGGAGCTGTTTTTT.

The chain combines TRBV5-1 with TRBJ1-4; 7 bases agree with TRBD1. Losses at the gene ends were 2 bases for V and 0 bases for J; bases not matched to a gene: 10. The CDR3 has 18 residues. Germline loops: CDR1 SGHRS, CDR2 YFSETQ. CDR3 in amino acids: CASSLEDRSVATNEKLFF. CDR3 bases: TGCGCCAGCAGCTTAGAGGACAGGTCGGTCGCAACTAATGAAAAACTGTTTTTT. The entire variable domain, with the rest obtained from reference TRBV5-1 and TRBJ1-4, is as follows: KAGVTQTPRYLIKTRGQQVTLSCSPISGHRSVSWYQQTPGQGLQFLFEYFSETQRNKGNFPGRFSGRQFSNSRSEMNVSTLELGDSALYLCASSLEDRSVATNEKLFFGSGTQLSVL.

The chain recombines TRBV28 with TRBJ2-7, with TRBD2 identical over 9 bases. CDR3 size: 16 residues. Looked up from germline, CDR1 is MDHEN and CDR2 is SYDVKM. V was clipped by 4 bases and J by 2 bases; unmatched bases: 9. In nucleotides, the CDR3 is TGTGCCAGCAGTTCTTCTCCGGGACTAGCCCCCTACGAGCAGTACTTC. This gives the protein CASSSSPGLAPYEQYF.